The rows below give T cell receptor beta chains drawn from one sample of a study of T cells in Graves' hyperthyroidism and ophthalmopathy. TCRdb reprocessed the multiplex PCR reads via MiXCR and lists one record per CDR3 protein. The table has hundreds of thousands of distinct CDR3 sequences, around 20% seen once. The specimen was blood. These receptors all stem from a woman in her forties or fifties with Graves' hyperthyroidism that later progressed to Graves' ophthalmopathy. The CDR3 runs from the conserved cysteine through the conserved F or W. The D gene is left open where the match is weak. Clone size is not always given. Where it is, it says once, few, many or a class for expanded clones.

J: TRBJ2-3; D: NA; size: NA; V: TRBV9; CDR3: CASSASSTDTQYF
J: TRBJ2-3; D: TRBD2; size: many; V: TRBV9; CDR3: CASSAKRGWGTDTQYF
J: TRBJ2-2; D: TRBD2; size: NA; V: TRBV7-2; CDR3: CASSLDGEGTGDTGELFF
J: TRBJ1-6; D: TRBD1; size: NA; V: TRBV6-1; CDR3: CASSGQGMENSPLHF
J: TRBJ2-7; D: NA; size: NA; V: TRBV10-1; CDR3: CASSVVGVMDQLSYGQYF
J: TRBJ2-3; D: NA; size: many; V: TRBV11-3; CDR3: CASSPRGDTDTQYF
J: TRBJ1-6; D: TRBD1; size: few; V: TRBV20-1; CDR3: CSARVRGTGDSPLHF
J: TRBJ1-2; D: NA; size: NA; V: TRBV5-1; CDR3: CASSLALEGTSLYGYTF
J: TRBJ2-1; D: NA; size: NA; V: TRBV3-1; CDR3: CASSQERQTLDNEQFF
J: TRBJ1-1; D: TRBD1; size: many; V: TRBV2; CDR3: CASSGQGRDTEAFF
J: TRBJ2-1; D: NA; size: many; V: TRBV7-3; CDR3: CASSQDPPQYNEQFF
J: TRBJ1-5; D: NA; size: many; V: TRBV18; CDR3: CASSPDRNQPQHF